These 3 T cell receptor beta chains originate from one sample sequenced in a study of fetal regulatory T cell absence and autoimmunity. Method: immunoSEQ multiplex PCR; TCRdb's copy keeps in-frame clones and lacks some. The table has around 100,000 clones, about 78% seen once; the top ten hold 1.5% to 2.5%. Material for sequencing was pancreas tissue. The receptors were sampled from a male donor with IPEX syndrome.

This chain links TRBV21-1 with TRBJ2-1; the table's TRBD2 call for D was not verified on the DNA. TRBV21-1 is reported as a pseudogene. The CDR3 sequence is 12 residues long. In DNA form, the CDR3 reads TGTGCCCTCATGCGGATACACAATGAGCAGTTCTTC. This codes for CALMRIHNEQFF.

The sample holds a few counts of this clone. The chain recombines TRBV4-2 with TRBJ2-2, with D possibly matching TRBD1 (6 bases). This CDR3 region has 12 residues. Germline lookup yields CDR1 LGHNA and CDR2 YNFKEQ. V was shortened by 4 bases and J by 9 bases, with 9 bases between the two germline ends. Written as DNA, the CDR3 is TGTGCCAGCAGCCCGGACAGCCGGGAGCTGTTTTTT. Its translation is CASSPDSRELFF.

This chain connects TRBV19 to TRBJ1-1, with D uncertain. Germline V gives CDR1 LNHDA, CDR2 SQIVND (reference sequence). The CDR3 covers 13 residues. V was pared by 3 bases and J by 0 bases, with 5 bases between. The CDR3 nucleotides read TGTGCCAGTAGTATTTCGGTGAACACTGAAGCTTTCTTT. Translated: CASSISVNTEAFF.